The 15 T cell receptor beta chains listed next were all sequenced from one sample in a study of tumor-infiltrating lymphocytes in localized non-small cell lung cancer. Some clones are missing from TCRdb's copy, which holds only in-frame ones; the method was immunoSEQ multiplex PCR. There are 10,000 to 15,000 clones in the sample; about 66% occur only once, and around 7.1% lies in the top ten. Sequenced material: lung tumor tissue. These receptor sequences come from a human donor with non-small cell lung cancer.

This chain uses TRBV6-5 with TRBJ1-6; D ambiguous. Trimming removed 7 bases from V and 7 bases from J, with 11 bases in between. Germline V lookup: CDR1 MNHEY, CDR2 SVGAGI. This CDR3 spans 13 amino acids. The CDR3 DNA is TGTGCCAGCACCCCCTTGAGGAATTCACCCCTCCACTTT. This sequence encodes CASTPLRNSPLHF.

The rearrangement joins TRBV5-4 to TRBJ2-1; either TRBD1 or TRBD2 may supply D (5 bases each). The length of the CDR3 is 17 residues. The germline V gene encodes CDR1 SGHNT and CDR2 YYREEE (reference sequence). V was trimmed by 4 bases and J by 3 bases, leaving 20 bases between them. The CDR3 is CASSPQRQLRDYNEQFF. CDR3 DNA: TGTGCCAGCAGCCCACAAAGACAGCTGAGGGACTACAATGAGCAGTTCTTC. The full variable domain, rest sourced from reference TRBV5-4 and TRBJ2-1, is ETGVTQSPTHLIKTRGQQVTLRCSSQSGHNTVSWYQQALGQGPQFIFQYYREEENGRGNFPPRFSGLQFPNYSSELNVNALELDDSALYLCASSPQRQLRDYNEQFFGPGTRLTVL.

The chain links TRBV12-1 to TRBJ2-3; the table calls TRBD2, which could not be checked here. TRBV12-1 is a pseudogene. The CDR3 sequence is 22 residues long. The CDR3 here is CASSSPRFRLAGGPIPTDTQYF. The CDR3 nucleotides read TGTGCCAGCAGCTCGCCCCGATTTAGACTAGCGGGAGGGCCTATTCCCACAGATACGCAGTATTTT.

The CDR3 DNA is TGTGCCAGCTCCCCGGTAGGGGCCTACGAGCAGTACTTC. It codes for CASSPVGAYEQYF. V is TRBV10-3 and J is TRBJ2-7; TRBD1 is a possible D gene (5 bases). Trimming took 10 bases from V and 2 from J, leaving 15 bases between them. CDR3 length: 13 residues. Germline-derived CDR1 and CDR2 are ENHRY and SYGVKD.

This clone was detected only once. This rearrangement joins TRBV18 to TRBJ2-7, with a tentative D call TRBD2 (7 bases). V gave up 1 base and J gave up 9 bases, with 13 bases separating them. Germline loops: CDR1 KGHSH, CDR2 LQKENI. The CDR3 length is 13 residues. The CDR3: CASSPQPGEGQYF. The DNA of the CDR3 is TGTGCCAGCTCACCACAGCCAGGGGAGGGGCAGTACTTC.

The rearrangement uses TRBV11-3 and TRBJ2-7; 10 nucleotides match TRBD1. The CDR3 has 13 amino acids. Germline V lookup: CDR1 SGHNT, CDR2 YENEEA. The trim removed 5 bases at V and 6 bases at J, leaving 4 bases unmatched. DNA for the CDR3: TGTGCCAGCAGCGCGGGGACAGGGGTCGAGCAGTACTTC. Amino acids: CASSAGTGVEQYF.

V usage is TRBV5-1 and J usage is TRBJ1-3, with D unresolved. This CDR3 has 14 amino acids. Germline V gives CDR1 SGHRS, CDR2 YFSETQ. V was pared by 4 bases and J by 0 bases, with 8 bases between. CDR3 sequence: CASSGQYSGNTIYF. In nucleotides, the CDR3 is TGCGCCAGCAGCGGTCAGTACTCTGGAAACACCATATATTTT.

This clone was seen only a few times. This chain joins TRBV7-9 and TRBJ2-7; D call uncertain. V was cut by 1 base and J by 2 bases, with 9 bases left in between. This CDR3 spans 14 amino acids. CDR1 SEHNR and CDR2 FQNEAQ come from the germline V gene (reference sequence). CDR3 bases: TGTGCCAGCAGCTTAGGGACCGCTACCTACGAGCAGTACTTC. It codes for CASSLGTATYEQYF.

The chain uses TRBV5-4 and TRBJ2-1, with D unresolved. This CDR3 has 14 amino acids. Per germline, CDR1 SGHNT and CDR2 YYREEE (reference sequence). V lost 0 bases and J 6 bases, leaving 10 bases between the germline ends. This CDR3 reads CASSLESFRNEQFF. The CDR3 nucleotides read TGTGCCAGCAGCTTGGAGTCTTTCCGCAATGAGCAGTTCTTC.

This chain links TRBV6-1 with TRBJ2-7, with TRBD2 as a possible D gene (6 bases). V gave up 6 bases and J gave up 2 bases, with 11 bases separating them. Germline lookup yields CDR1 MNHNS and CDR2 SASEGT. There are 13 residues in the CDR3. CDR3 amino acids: CASSGGGTYEQYF. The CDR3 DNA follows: TGTGCCAGCAGCGGGGGTGGGACCTACGAGCAGTACTTC.

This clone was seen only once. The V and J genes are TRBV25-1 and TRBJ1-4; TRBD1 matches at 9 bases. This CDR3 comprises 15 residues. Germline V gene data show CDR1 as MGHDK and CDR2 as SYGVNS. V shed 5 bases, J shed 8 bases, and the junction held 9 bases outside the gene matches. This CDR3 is CASSPPGTGSEKLFF. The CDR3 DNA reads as TGTGCCAGCAGTCCCCCCGGGACAGGGTCAGAAAAACTGTTTTTT.

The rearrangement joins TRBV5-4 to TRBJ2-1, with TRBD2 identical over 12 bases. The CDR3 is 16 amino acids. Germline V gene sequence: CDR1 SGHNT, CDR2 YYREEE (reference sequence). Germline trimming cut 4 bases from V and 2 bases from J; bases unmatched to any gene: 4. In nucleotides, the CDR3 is TGTGCCAGCAGCACCTCTAGCGGGGGGGCCTACAATGAGCAGTTCTTC. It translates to CASSTSSGGAYNEQFF.

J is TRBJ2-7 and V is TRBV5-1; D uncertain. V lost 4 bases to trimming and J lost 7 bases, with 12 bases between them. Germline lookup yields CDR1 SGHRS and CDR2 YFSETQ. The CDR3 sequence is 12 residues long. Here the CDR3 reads CASSGPGEEQYF. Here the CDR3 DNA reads TGCGCCAGCAGCGGCCCCGGTGAAGAGCAGTACTTC. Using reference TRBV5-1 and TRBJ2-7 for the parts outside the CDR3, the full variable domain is KAGVTQTPRYLIKTRGQQVTLSCSPISGHRSVSWYQQTPGQGLQFLFEYFSETQRNKGNFPGRFSGRQFSNSRSEMNVSTLELGDSALYLCASSGPGEEQYFGPGTRLTVT.

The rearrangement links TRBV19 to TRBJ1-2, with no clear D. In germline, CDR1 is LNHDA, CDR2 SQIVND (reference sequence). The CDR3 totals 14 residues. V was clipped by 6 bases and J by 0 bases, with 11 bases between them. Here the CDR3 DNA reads TGTGCCAGTAGCCTTCAGTCGTCTAACTATGGCTACACCTTC. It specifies CASSLQSSNYGYTF.

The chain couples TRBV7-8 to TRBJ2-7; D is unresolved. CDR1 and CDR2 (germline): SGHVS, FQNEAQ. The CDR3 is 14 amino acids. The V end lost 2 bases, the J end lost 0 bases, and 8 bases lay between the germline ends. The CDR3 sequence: CASSLTISSYEQYF. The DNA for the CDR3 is TGTGCCAGCAGCTTAACCATAAGCTCCTACGAGCAGTACTTC.